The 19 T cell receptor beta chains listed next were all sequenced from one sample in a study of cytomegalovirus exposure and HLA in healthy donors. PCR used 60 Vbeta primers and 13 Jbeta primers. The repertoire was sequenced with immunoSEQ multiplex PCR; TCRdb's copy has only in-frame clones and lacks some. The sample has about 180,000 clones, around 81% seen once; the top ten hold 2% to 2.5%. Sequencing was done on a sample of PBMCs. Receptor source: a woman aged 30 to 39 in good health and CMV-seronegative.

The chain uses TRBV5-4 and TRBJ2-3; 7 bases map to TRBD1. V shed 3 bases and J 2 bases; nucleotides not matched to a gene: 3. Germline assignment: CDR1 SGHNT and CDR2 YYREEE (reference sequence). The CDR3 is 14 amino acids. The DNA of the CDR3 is TGTGCCAGCAGCTACGGGACAGCCACAGATACGCAGTATTTT. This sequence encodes CASSYGTATDTQYF.

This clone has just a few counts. The DNA for the CDR3 is TGTGCCAGCAGTTTGGTGGGACAGGCCTATGGCTACACCTTC. Translation: CASSLVGQAYGYTF. The J gene is TRBJ1-2, the V gene TRBV28, with 8 bases fitting TRBD1. Trimming removed 3 bases from V and 4 bases from J; junction bases left unmatched: 4. There are 14 residues in the CDR3. Germline CDR1 is MDHEN and CDR2 is SYDVKM.

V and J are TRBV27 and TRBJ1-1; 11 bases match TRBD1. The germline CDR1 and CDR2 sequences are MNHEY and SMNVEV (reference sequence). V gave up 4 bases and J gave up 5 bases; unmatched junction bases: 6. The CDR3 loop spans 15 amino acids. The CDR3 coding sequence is TGTGCCAGCAGTTCGCCGGACAGGGGGCAGACTGAAGCTTTCTTT. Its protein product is CASSSPDRGQTEAFF.

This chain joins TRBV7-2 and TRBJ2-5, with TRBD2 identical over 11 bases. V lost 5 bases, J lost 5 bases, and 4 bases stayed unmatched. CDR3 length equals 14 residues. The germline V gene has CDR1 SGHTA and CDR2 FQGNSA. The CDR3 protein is CASSTTSGMETQYF. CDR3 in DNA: TGTGCCAGCAGCACGACTAGCGGGATGGAGACCCAGTACTTC. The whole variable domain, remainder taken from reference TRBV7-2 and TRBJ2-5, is GAGVSQSPSNKVTEKGKDVELRCDPISGHTALYWYRQSLGQGLEFLIYFQGNSAPDKSGLPSDRFSAERTGGSVSTLTIQRTQQEDSAVYLCASSTTSGMETQYFGPGTRLLVL.

CDR3 region: CASSLVPGDSNQPQHF. The CDR3 DNA reads TGCGCCAGCAGCTTGGTTCCAGGGGATAGCAATCAGCCCCAGCATTTT. The genes are TRBV5-1 and TRBJ1-5; possible D gene TRBD1, 6 bases. V lost 0 bases and J 0 bases, leaving 10 bases between the germline ends. CDR1 and CDR2 from the germline V gene are SGHRS and YFSETQ. The CDR3 totals 16 residues.

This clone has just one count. For the CDR3, the DNA is TGCGCCAGCAGTCAATCCCTCCCCGAAAAACTGTTTTTT. Translating gives CASSQSLPEKLFF. The rearrangement uses TRBV23-1 and TRBJ1-4; D is unclear. TRBV23-1 is treated as an ORF (open reading frame) with a function not yet certain. Trimming removed 0 bases at V and 8 bases at J, with 7 bases between. The CDR3 extends over 13 amino acids.

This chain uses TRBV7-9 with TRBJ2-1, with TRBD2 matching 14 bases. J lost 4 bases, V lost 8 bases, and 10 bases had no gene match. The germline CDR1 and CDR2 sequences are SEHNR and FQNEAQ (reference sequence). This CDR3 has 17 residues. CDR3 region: CASEGLAGAGIYNEQFF. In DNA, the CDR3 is TGTGCCAGCGAGGGACTAGCGGGGGCCGGGATATACAATGAGCAGTTCTTC.

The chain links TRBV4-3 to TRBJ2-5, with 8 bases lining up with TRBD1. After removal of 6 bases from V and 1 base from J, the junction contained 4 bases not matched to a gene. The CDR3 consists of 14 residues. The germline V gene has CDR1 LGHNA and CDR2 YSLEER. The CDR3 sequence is CASSAGQGQETQYF. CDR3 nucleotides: TGCGCCAGCAGTGCCGGACAGGGCCAAGAGACCCAGTACTTC.

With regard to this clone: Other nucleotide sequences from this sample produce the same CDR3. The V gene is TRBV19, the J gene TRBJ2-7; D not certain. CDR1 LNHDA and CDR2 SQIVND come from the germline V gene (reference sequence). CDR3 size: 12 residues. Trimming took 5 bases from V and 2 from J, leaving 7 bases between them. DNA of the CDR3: TGTGCCAGTAGTGCAGGAACCTACGAGCAGTACTTC. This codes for CASSAGTYEQYF.

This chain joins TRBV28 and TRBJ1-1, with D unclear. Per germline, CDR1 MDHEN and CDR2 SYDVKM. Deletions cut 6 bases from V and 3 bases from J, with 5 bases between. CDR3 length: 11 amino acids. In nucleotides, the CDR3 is TGTGCCAGCAGCCTTTACACTGAAGCTTTCTTT. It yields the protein CASSLYTEAFF.

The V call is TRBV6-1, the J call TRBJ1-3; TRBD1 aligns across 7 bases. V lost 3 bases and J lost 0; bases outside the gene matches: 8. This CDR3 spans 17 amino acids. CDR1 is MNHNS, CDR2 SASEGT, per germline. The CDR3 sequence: CASSETTGLGSGNTIYF. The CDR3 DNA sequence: TGTGCCAGCAGTGAGACGACAGGGCTGGGCTCTGGAAACACCATATATTTT.

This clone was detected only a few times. The CDR3 nucleotides are TGTGCCAGCAGTCAAAGGGGAGGGGGGGGCCCGACACAAGAGACCCAGTACTTC. As protein: CASSQRGGGGPTQETQYF. The V call is TRBV27, the J call TRBJ2-5, with D maybe TRBD2 (7 bases). V was trimmed by 5 bases and J by 2 bases, leaving 24 bases between them. Germline CDR1 MNHEY, CDR2 SMNVEV (reference sequence). The CDR3 has 18 amino acids.

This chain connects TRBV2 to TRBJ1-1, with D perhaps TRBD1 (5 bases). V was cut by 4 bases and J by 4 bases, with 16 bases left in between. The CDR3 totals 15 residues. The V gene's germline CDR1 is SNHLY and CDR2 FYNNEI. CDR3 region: CASSGFGGMVTEAFF. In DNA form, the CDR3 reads TGTGCCAGCAGTGGTTTTGGGGGGATGGTCACTGAAGCTTTCTTT.

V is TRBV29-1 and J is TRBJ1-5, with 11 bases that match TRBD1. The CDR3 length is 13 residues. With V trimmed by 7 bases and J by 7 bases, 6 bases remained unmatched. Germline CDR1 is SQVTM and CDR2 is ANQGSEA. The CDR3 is CSAMGQGDQPQHF. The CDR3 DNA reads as TGCAGCGCCATGGGACAGGGGGACCAGCCCCAGCATTTT.

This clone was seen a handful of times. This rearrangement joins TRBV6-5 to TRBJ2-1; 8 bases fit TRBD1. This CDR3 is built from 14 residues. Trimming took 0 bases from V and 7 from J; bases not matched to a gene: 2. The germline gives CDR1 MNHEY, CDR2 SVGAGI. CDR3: CASSYSRQGNEQFF. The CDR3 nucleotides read TGTGCCAGCAGTTACTCGAGACAGGGGAATGAGCAGTTCTTC.

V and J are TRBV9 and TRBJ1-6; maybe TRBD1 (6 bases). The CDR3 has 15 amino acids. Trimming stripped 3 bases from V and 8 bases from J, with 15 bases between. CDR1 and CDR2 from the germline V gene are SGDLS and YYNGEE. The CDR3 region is CASSGSGTQYSPLHF. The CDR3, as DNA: TGTGCCAGCAGCGGATCCGGGACACAGTATTCACCCCTCCACTTT.

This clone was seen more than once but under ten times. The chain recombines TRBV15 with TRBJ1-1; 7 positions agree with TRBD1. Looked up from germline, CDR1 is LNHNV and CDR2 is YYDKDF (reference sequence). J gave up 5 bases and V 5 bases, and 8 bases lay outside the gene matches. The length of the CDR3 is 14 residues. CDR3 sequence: CATSRQGGSTEAFF. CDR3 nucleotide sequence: TGTGCCACCAGCCGCCAGGGGGGTTCGACTGAAGCTTTCTTT.

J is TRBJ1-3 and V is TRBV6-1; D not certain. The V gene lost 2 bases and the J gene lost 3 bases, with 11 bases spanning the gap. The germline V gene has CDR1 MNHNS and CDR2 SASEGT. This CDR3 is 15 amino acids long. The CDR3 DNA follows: TGTGCCAGCAGTGAAATTGGAGGGTTTGGAAACACCATATATTTT. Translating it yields CASSEIGGFGNTIYF.

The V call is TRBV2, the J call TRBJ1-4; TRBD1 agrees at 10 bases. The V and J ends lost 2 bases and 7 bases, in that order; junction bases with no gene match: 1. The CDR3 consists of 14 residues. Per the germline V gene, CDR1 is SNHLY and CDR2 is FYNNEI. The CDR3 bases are TGTGCCAGCAGTGAACGGGACAGGGGTGAAAAACTGTTTTTT. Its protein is CASSERDRGEKLFF.